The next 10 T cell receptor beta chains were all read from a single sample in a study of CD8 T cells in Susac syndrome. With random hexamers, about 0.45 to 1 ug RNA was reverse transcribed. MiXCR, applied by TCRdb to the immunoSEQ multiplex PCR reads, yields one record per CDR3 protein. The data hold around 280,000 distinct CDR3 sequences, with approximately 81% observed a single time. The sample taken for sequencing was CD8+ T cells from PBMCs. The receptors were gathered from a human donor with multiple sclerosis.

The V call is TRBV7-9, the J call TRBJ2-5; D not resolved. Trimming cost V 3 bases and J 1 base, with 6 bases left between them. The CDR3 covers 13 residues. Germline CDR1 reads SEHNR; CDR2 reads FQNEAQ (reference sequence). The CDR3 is CASSFAAQETQYF. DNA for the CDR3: TGTGCCAGCAGCTTCGCGGCCCAAGAGACCCAGTACTTC.

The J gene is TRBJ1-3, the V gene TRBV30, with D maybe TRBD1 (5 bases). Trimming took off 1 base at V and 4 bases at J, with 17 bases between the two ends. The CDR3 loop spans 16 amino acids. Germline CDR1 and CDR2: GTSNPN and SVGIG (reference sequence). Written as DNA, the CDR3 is TGTGCCTGGAGTGCGGGGACGTCTTCTCGCGGAAACACCATATATTTT. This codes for CAWSAGTSSRGNTIYF.

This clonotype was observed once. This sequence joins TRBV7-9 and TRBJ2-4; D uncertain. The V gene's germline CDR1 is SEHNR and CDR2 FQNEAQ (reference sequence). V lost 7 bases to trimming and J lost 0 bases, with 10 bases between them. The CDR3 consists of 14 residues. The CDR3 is CASTPRLAKNIQYF. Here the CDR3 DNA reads TGTGCCAGCACCCCCCGCCTAGCCAAAAACATTCAGTACTTC.

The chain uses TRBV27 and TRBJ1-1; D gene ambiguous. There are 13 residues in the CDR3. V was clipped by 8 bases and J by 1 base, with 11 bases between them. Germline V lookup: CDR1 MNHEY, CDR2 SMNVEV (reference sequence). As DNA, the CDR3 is TGTGCCAGCGCCTCCTTCAGGAACACTGAAGCTTTCTTT. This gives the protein CASASFRNTEAFF.

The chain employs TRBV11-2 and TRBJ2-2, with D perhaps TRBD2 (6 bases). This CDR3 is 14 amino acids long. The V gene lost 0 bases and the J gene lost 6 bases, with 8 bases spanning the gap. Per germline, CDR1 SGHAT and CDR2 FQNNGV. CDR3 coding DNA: TGTGCCAGCAGCTTAGAACGGGGGTCCGGGGAGCTGTTTTTT. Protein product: CASSLERGSGELFF. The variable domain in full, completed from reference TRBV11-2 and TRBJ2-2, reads EAGVAQSPRYKIIEKRQSVAFWCNPISGHATLYWYQQILGQGPKLLIQFQNNGVVDDSQLPKDRFSAERLKGVDSTLKIQPAKLEDSAVYLCASSLERGSGELFFGEGSRLTVL.

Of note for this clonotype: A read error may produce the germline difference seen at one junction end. Here the CDR3 DNA reads TGTGCTAGCAGCTGGGGTACCTCCTACGAGCAGTACTTC. The encoded protein is CASSWGTSYEQYF. The chain is built from TRBV7-7 and TRBJ2-7; D uncertain. The V gene's germline CDR1 is SSHAT and CDR2 FNYEAQ (reference sequence). The CDR3 runs to 13 residues.

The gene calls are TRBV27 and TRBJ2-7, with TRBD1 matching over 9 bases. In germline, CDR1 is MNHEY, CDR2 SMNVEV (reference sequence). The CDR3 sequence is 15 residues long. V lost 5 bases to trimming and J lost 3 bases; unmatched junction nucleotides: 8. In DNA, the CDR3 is TGTGCCAGCAGTCCCGCGGGACAGGGAAACTACGAGCAGTACTTC. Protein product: CASSPAGQGNYEQYF.

The CDR3 bases are TGTGCCAGTAGAAAGACAGACTCCTACGAGCAGTACTTC. Encoded protein: CASRKTDSYEQYF. J is TRBJ2-7 and V is TRBV19, with a possible D match to TRBD1 (5 bases). Germline CDR1 reads LNHDA; CDR2 reads SQIVND (reference sequence). The ends were cut back, 6 bases at V and 0 bases at J, with 9 bases in the middle. The CDR3 is made up of 13 amino acids.

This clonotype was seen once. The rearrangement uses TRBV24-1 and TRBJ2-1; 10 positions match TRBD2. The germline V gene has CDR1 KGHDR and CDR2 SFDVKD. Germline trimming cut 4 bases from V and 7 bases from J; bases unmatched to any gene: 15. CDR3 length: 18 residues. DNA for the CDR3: TGTGCCACCAGTGACTCCCATACTACTAGCGGGAACCGTAATGAGCAGTTCTTC. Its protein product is CATSDSHTTSGNRNEQFF.

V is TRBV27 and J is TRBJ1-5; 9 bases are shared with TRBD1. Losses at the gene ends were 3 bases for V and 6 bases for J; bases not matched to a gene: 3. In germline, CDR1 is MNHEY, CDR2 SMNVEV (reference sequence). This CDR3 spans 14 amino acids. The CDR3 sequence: CASSFVQGAQPQHF. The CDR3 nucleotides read TGTGCCAGCAGTTTCGTACAGGGGGCTCAGCCCCAGCATTTT.